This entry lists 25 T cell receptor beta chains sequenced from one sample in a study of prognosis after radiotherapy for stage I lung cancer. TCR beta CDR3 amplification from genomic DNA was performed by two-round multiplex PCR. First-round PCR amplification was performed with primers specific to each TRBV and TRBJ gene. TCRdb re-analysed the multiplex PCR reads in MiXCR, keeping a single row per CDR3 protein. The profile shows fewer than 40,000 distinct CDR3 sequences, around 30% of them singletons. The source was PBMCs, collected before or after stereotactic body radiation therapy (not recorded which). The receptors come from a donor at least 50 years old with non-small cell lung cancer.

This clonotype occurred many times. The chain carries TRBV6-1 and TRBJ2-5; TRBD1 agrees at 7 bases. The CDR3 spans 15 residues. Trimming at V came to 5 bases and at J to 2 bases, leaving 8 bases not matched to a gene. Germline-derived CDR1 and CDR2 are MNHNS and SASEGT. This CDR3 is CASSLRQGGQETQYF. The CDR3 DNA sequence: TGTGCCAGCAGTCTCCGACAGGGTGGTCAAGAGACCCAGTACTTC.

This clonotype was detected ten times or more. The CDR3 spells CASSLTDFREEQYF. The CDR3 DNA sequence: TGTGCCAGCAGCCTTACTGATTTCAGGGAAGAGCAGTACTTC. The chain recombines TRBV3-1 with TRBJ2-7, with D perhaps TRBD1 (5 bases). V was clipped by 4 bases and J by 7 bases, with 17 bases between them. Germline CDR1 LGHDT, CDR2 YNNKEL (reference sequence). The CDR3 totals 14 residues.

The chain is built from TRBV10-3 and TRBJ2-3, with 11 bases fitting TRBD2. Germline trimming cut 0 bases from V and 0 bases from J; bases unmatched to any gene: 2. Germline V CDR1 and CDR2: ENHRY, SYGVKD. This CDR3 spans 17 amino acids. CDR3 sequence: CAISESGTSGSTDTQYF. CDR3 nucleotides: TGTGCCATCAGTGAGTCAGGGACTAGCGGAAGCACAGATACGCAGTATTTT.

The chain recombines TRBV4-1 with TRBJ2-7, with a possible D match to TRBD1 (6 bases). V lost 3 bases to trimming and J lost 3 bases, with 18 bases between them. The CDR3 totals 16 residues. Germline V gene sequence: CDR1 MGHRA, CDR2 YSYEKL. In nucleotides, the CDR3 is TGCGCCAGCAGCCAGGGGACCGGGACATCCTTCTACGAGCAGTACTTC. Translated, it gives CASSQGTGTSFYEQYF.

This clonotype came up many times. CDR3 in amino acids: CASSFRQDVNTGELFF. The CDR3 region has the DNA TGTGCCAGCTCATTTCGACAGGATGTTAACACCGGGGAGCTGTTTTTT. The chain uses TRBV18 and TRBJ2-2, with D maybe TRBD1 (6 bases). The CDR3 runs to 16 residues. The V end lost 5 bases, the J end lost 2 bases, and 15 bases lay between the germline ends. Germline V gives CDR1 KGHSH, CDR2 LQKENI.

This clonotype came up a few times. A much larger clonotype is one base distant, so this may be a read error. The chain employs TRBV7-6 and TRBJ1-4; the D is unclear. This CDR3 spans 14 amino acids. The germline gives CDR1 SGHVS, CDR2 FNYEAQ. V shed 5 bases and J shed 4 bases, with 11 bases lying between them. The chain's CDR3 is CASSHASFNEKLFF. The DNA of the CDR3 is TGTGCCAGCAGCCATGCCTCTTTTAATGAAAAACTGTTTTTT.

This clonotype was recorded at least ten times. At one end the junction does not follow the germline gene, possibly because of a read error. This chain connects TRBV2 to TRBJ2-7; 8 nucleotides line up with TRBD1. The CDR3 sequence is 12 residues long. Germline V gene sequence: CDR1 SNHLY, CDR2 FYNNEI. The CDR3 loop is CASSTGGREQYF. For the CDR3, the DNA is TGTGCGAGCAGTACAGGGGGGCGCGAGCAGTACTTC.

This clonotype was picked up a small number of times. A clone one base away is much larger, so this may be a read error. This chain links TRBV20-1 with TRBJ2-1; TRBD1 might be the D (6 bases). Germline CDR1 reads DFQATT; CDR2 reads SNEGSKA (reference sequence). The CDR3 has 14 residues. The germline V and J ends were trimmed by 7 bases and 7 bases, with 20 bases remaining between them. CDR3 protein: CSETSIYRVNEQFF. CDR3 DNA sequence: TGCAGTGAAACGTCAATATACAGGGTGAATGAGCAGTTCTTC.

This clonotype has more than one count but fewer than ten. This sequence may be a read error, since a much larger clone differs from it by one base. For the CDR3, the DNA is TGTGCCAGCAGTGACAGGTGTATGAACACTGAAGCTTTCTTT. Protein sequence: CASSDRCMNTEAFF. V and J are TRBV6-2 or TRBV6-3 and TRBJ1-1, with D tentatively TRBD1 (6 bases). Germline-derived CDR1 and CDR2 are MNHEY and SVGEGT. The CDR3 sequence is 14 residues long. Trimming took off 5 bases at V and 0 bases at J, with 10 bases between the two ends.

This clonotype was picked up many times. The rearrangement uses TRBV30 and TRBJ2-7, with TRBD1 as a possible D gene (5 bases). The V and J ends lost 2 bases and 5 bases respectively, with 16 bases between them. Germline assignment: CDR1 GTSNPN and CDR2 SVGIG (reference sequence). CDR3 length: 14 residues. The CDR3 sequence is CAWSLAGIPHEQYF. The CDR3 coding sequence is TGTGCCTGGAGTTTGGCAGGGATTCCCCACGAGCAGTACTTC.

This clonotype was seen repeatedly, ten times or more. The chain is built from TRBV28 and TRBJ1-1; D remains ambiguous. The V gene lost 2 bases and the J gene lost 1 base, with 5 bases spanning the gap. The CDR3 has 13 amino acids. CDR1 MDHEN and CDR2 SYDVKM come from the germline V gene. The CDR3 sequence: CASSLQENTEAFF. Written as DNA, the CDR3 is TGTGCCAGCAGTTTACAGGAGAACACTGAAGCTTTCTTT.

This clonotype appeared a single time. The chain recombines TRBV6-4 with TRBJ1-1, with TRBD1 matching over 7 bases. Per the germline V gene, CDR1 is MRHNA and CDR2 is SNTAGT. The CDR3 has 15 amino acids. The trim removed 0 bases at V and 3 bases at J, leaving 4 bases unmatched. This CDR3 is CASSDSRTGDTEAFF. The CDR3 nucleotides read TGTGCCAGCAGTGACTCACGGACAGGAGACACTGAAGCTTTCTTT.

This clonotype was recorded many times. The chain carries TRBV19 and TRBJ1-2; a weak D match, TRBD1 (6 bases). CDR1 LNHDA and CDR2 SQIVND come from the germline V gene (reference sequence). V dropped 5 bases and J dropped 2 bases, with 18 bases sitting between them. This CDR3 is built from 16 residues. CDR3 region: CASSGTPGHLNYGYTF. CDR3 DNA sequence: TGTGCCAGTAGTGGTACCCCGGGACACCTAAACTATGGCTACACCTTC.

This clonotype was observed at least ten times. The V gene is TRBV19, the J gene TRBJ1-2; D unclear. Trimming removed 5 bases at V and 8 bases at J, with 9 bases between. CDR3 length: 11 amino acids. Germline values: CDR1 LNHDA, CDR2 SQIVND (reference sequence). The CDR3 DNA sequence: TGTGCCAGTAGTGATGGTGGGGGCTACACCTTC. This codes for CASSDGGGYTF.

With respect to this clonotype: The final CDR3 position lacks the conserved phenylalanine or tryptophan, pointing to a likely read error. In DNA form, the CDR3 reads TGTGCCAGCGGGATGTCGCTGTCCTACGAGCAGTACCTC. Amino acids: CASGMSLSYEQYL. This chain links TRBV6-1 with TRBJ2-7; D gene unclear. Trimming removed 8 bases from V and 1 base from J, with 12 bases in between. This CDR3 is built from 13 residues. Germline V gene data show CDR1 as MNHNS and CDR2 as SASEGT.

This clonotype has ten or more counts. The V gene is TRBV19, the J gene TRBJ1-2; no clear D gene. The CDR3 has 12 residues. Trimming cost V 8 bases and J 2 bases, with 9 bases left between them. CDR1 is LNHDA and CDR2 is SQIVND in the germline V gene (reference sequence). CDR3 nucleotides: TGTGCCAGTGCCTTTACCAACTATGGCTACACCTTC. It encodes CASAFTNYGYTF.

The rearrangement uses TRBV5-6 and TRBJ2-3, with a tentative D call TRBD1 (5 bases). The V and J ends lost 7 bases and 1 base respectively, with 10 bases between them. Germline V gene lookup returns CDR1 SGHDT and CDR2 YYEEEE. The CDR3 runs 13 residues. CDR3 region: CASGEQGTDTQYF. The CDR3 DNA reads TGTGCCAGCGGGGAACAGGGCACAGATACGCAGTATTTT.

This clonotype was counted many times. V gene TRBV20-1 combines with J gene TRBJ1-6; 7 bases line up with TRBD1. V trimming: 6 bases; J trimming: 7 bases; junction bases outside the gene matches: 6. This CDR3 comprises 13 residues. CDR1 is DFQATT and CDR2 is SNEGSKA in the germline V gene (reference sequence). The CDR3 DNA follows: TGCAGTGCCCAAGACAGGGTGAATTCACCCCTCCACTTT. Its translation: CSAQDRVNSPLHF.

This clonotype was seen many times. The DNA of the CDR3 is TGTGCCAGCAGAACCATGACAGGGCCCAATTCACCCCTCCACTTT. This gives the protein CASRTMTGPNSPLHF. The V call is TRBV6-1, the J call TRBJ1-6; TRBD1 matches 7 bases. From germline, CDR1 is MNHNS and CDR2 SASEGT. V was clipped by 6 bases and J by 7 bases; unmatched bases: 9. This CDR3 has 15 amino acids.

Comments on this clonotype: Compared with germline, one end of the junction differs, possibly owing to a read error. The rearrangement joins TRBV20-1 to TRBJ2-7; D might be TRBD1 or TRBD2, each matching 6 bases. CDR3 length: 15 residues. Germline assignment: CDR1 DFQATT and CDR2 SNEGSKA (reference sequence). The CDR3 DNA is TGCATTGCTAGATTTCCTGAGGGGGACTCCTACGATCAGTACTTC. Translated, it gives CIARFPEGDSYDQYF.

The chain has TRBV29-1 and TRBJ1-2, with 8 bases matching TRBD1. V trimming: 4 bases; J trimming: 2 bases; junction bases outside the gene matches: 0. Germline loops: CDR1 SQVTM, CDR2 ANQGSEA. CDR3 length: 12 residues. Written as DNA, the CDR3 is TGCAGCGTTGGGGACAGGAACTATGGCTACACCTTC. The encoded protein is CSVGDRNYGYTF.

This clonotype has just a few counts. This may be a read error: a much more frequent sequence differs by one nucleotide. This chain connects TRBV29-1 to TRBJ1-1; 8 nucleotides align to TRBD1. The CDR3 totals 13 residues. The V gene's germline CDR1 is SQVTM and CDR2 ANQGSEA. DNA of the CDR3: TGCAGCGTTGATGAGACAGGGGATACTGGAGCTTTCTTT. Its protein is CSVDETGDTGAFF.

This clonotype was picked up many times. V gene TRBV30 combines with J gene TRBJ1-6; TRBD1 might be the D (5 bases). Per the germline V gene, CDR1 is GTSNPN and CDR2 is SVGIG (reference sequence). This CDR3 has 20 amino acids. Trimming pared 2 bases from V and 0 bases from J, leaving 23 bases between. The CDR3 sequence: CAWSPPLRQLGSSYNSPLHF. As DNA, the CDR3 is TGTGCCTGGAGTCCTCCCCTCCGACAGTTAGGAAGCTCCTATAATTCACCCCTCCACTTT.

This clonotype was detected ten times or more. For the CDR3, the DNA is TGTGCCAGCAGCCCTGGTGGGGGGGGCTCCGGGGCCAACGTCCTGACTTTC. Residues: CASSPGGGGSGANVLTF. The chain combines TRBV7-2 with TRBJ2-6, with D possibly TRBD2 on 7 matching bases. V was pared by 5 bases and J by 4 bases, with 18 bases between. CDR1 is SGHTA and CDR2 is FQGNSA in the germline V gene. This CDR3 spans 17 amino acids.

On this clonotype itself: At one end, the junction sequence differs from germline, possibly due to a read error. CDR3: CASSESRPSSYNEHLF. The CDR3 DNA reads as TGTGCCAGCAGTGAGAGTCGCCCAAGCTCCTACAATGAGCATCTCTTC. This sequence joins TRBV6-1 and TRBJ2-1; D is unresolved. Looked up from germline, CDR1 is MNHNS and CDR2 is SASEGT. The CDR3 totals 16 residues.